These T cell receptor beta chains were read from a single sample in a study of shared clonotypes between healthy human individuals. Using immunoSEQ multiplex PCR, the repertoire was profiled, and TCRdb retains in-frame clones only, with some absent. The repertoire consists of about 340,000 clones, with 73% occurring once and the leading ten covering about 10%. The sample was memory CD4+ T cells sorted from blood. These receptors were collected from a man aged 25-40 years in good health. CDR3s include the opening cysteine and the closing phenylalanine or tryptophan. D genes are given only for firm matches. Clone size is given for some rows only: seen once, a few or many times, or a class if the clone is expanded.

size	D	J	V	DNA	CDR3
NA	TRBD2	TRBJ2-3	TRBV11-3	TGTGCCAGCAGCTTAAGGCCGGGACTAGCGGGACCGAGCACAGATACGCAGTATTTT	CASSLRPGLAGPSTDTQYF
few	NA	TRBJ1-1	TRBV7-2	TGTGCCAGCAGCTTAGAAACATACACTGAAGCTTTCTTT	CASSLETYTEAFF
few	NA	TRBJ1-2	TRBV19	TGTGCCAGTACCCGGGGGGGTTACTATGGCTACACCTTC	CASTRGGYYGYTF
NA	TRBD1	TRBJ1-2	TRBV28	TGTGCCAGCAGTCCCCGGGACAGGATGTCCGTTGGCTACACCTTC	CASSPRDRMSVGYTF
NA	NA	TRBJ1-2	TRBV25-1	TGTGCCAGCAGTGTAGGTGGGGATGGCTACACCTTC	CASSVGGDGYTF
NA	NA	TRBJ1-5	TRBV27	TGTGCCAGCAGTTTTAGAGGAGGGGGCAATCAGCCCCAGCATTTT	CASSFRGGGNQPQHF
NA	NA	TRBJ2-2	TRBV7-2	TGTGCCAGCAGCTTAGCACCGGGGACCGGGGAGCTGTTTTTT	CASSLAPGTGELFF
NA	NA	TRBJ2-7	TRBV6-5	TGTGCCAGCAGACCCCCGGGGTACTACGAGCAGTACTTC	CASRPPGYYEQYF
NA	TRBD2	TRBJ2-5	TRBV19	TGTGCCAGTAGTACGACTAGCGGGAGACTAAAGACCCAGTACTTC	CASSTTSGRLKTQYF
NA	NA	TRBJ1-2	TRBV2	TGTGCCAGCAGTGAGTCCGGGGTTGGCTACACCTTC	CASSESGVGYTF
NA	NA	TRBJ2-7	TRBV14	TGTGCCAGCAGCCAAGATCCCGGGGAGGGGGCAACCTACGAGCAGTACTTC	CASSQDPGEGATYEQYF
NA	NA	TRBJ2-1	TRBV5-8	TGTGCCAGCAGCCAATTCCGGGGAGAGCGAATGAGTGAGCAGTTCTTC	CASSQFRGERMSEQFF
NA	TRBD1	TRBJ2-2	TRBV30	TGTGCCCTTTTGAGTCAGGGGGCGTTTACCGGGGAGCTGTTTTTT	CALLSQGAFTGELFF
many	TRBD2	TRBJ2-2	TRBV4-3	TGCGCCAGCAGCCAAGAGAGCGCGGGAGGGGCGAACACCGGGGAGCTGTTTTTT	CASSQESAGGANTGELFF
NA	NA	TRBJ1-3	TRBV5-1	TGCGCCAGCAGCTTGGCCGGGGGGATCTCTGGAAACACCATATATTTT	CASSLAGGISGNTIYF
NA	NA	TRBJ1-1	TRBV11-2	TGTGCCAGCAGCTTAGTAGGCAGGGTGACGAACACTGAAGCTTTCTTT	CASSLVGRVTNTEAFF
NA	TRBD1	TRBJ1-1	TRBV5-1	TGCGCCAGCAGCTTACAGGGGGGGAACACTGAAGCTTTCTTT	CASSLQGGNTEAFF
NA	TRBD2	TRBJ2-2	TRBV19	TGTGCCAGTAGTATAGGGGGACTAGCGCACACCGGGGAGCTGTTTTTT	CASSIGGLAHTGELFF
NA	NA	TRBJ2-5	TRBV29-1	TGCAGCGTTGAGGAAATATACGGCGAGACCCAGTACTTC	CSVEEIYGETQYF
NA	TRBD2	TRBJ2-7	TRBV7-2	TGTGCCAGCAGCTTAGGGGTGGCTAGCGGGGGCTACGAGCAGTACTTC	CASSLGVASGGYEQYF
NA	TRBD1	TRBJ1-4	TRBV27	TGTGCCAGCAAGGAGAACAGGGGTTCCAGGGCTGGAAAACTGTTTTTT	CASKENRGSRAGKLFF
NA	TRBD2	TRBJ2-3	TRBV4-1	TGCGCCAGCAGCCAAGACCGCAGGGGACTAGCGGGACGCACAGATACGCAGTATTTT	CASSQDRRGLAGRTDTQYF
once	TRBD1	TRBJ2-3	TRBV18	TGTGCCAGCTCACCACAGGCCAGGGGGTATACAGATACGCAGTATTTT	CASSPQARGYTDTQYF
NA	NA	TRBJ1-1	TRBV2	TGTGCCAGCATGGGGGAGTTTAACACTGAAGCTTTCTTT	CASMGEFNTEAFF
few	TRBD2	TRBJ2-1	TRBV19	TGTGCCAGTAGTATTAAGCGGGAGGGACAGTTCTTC	CASSIKREGQFF
NA	NA	TRBJ2-3	TRBV27	TGTGCCAGCAGTCTCAGCCCCGGACGTTTCCCAGATACGCAGTATTTT	CASSLSPGRFPDTQYF
NA	NA	TRBJ2-6	TRBV5-1	TGCGCCAGCAGATCGGAAAGTCTCTCTGGGGCCAACGTCCTGACTTTC	CASRSESLSGANVLTF
NA	TRBD2	TRBJ2-1	TRBV7-9	TGTGCCAGCAGCTTAGCGCTAGCGGGAACGTACAATGAGCAGTTCTTC	CASSLALAGTYNEQFF
NA	NA	TRBJ2-3	TRBV30	TGTGCCTGGAGTGTACAGGATACGCAGTATTTT	CAWSVQDTQYF
once	NA	TRBJ2-4	TRBV2	TGTGCCAGCACCGACCGCGCAAGTGCGGTAGCCAAAAACATTCAGTACTTC	CASTDRASAVAKNIQYF
NA	NA	TRBJ2-7	TRBV30	TGTGCCTGGAGGACCGGGGAGGTCTACGAGCAGTACTTC	CAWRTGEVYEQYF
NA	NA	TRBJ2-1	TRBV6-9	TGTGCCTTTATCCGCAGGGACTCCTACAATGAGCAGTTCTTC	CAFIRRDSYNEQFF
NA	NA	TRBJ2-6	TRBV4-3	TGCGCCAGCAGCCAAGATTCCGGGGCTGGGGCCAACGTCCTGACTTTC	CASSQDSGAGANVLTF
NA	TRBD2	TRBJ2-1	TRBV5-1	TGCGCCAGCAGTCAAGGGACTAGCGAGAGGGAGCAGTTCTTC	CASSQGTSEREQFF
NA	TRBD2	TRBJ2-1	TRBV9	TGTGCCAGCAGCTCTACTAGCGGGTGGGCGAATGAGCAGTTCTTC	CASSSTSGWANEQFF
NA	TRBD1	TRBJ1-2	TRBV10-3	TGTGCCATCAGCACAGGGGGCGGAAACTATGGCTACACCTTC	CAISTGGGNYGYTF
few	TRBD1	TRBJ1-2	TRBV7-2	TGTGCCAGCACGCCAGGGGGCAGATATGGCTACACCTTC	CASTPGGRYGYTF
NA	TRBD1	TRBJ2-1	TRBV4-3	TGCGCCAGCAGCCAAGACACCGGGACAGGAGCCTACAATGAGCAGTTCTTC	CASSQDTGTGAYNEQFF
once	NA	TRBJ2-4	TRBV11-2	TGTGCCAGCAGCTTAGTTGGTTGGGGTAACATTCAGTACTTC	CASSLVGWGNIQYF
NA	NA	TRBJ2-3	TRBV5-8	TGTGCCAGCAGCTTTGGGGCAGCAGATACGCAGTATTTT	CASSFGAADTQYF
NA	TRBD2	TRBJ2-2	TRBV7-9	TGTGCCAGCAGCTTGTCTAGCGGGATCGTCGGGGAGCTGTTTTTT	CASSLSSGIVGELFF
NA	NA	TRBJ2-7	TRBV27	TGTGCCAGCAGGCGACGGGAGTACGGCTACGAGCAGTACTTC	CASRRREYGYEQYF
NA	NA	TRBJ1-1	TRBV19	TGTGCCAGTAGTATAGATCGTCGGACCGAGAACACTGAAGCTTTCTTT	CASSIDRRTENTEAFF
once	TRBD2	TRBJ2-2	TRBV7-7	TGTGCCAGCAGCTCAACTGGGCTAGCGGGAGATCCCGGGGAGCTGTTTTTT	CASSSTGLAGDPGELFF
NA	NA	TRBJ2-5	TRBV2	TGTGCCAGCGGATTGGGGAGGGGGCCACAGTCCGAGACCCAGTACTTC	CASGLGRGPQSETQYF
NA	NA	TRBJ2-1	TRBV6-5	TGTGCCAGCAGTTACTGGGGCGGAGGCGCCTACAATGAGCAGTTCTTC	CASSYWGGGAYNEQFF
NA	NA	TRBJ2-7	TRBV5-1	TGCGCCAGCAGCTTGGTGGCAGGGAACGCCTACGAGCAGTACTTC	CASSLVAGNAYEQYF
NA	NA	TRBJ1-1	TRBV30	TGTGCCTGGAGTGGCTGGAACACTGAAGCTTTCTTT	CAWSGWNTEAFF
few	NA	TRBJ1-1	TRBV18	TGTGCCAGCTCACCACCCCAGGGGTTCACTGAAGCTTTCTTT	CASSPPQGFTEAFF
NA	NA	TRBJ2-7	TRBV30	TGTGCCTGGGGTGGGAGCTCCTACGAGCAGTACTTC	CAWGGSSYEQYF
NA	TRBD1	TRBJ2-7	TRBV2	TGTGCCAGCAGTGGGGACAGGGCCTTGAACGAGCAGTACTTC	CASSGDRALNEQYF
few	NA	TRBJ1-1	TRBV29-1	TGCAGCGTTGAAGCTGAAGGGGGATGGAACACTGAAGCTTTCTTT	CSVEAEGGWNTEAFF